These 24 T cell receptor beta chains originate from one sample sequenced in a study of cytomegalovirus exposure and HLA in healthy donors. The PCR used 60 Vbeta and 13 Jbeta primers. Libraries were prepared by immunoSEQ multiplex PCR; TCRdb keeps only in-frame clonotypes and omits some of them. The sample holds 65,000 to 95,000 clones. Input material: PBMCs. These receptors came from a young man in good health and CMV-seronegative.

The chain uses TRBV11-2 and TRBJ1-1; 9 bases match TRBD1. Germline V gene lookup returns CDR1 SGHAT and CDR2 FQNNGV. Trimming cost V 3 bases and J 4 bases; bases outside gene matches: 3. This CDR3 comprises 14 residues. CDR3 DNA: TGTGCCAGCAGCTTCGGGACAGGGCTCACTGAAGCTTTCTTT. It translates to CASSFGTGLTEAFF.

V usage is TRBV18 and J usage is TRBJ2-3; tentative D call: TRBD1 (5 bases). The CDR3 is 14 residues long. The ends were cut back, 6 bases at V and 0 bases at J, with 10 bases in the middle. The germline gives CDR1 KGHSH, CDR2 LQKENI. CDR3 sequence (DNA): TGTGCCAGCTCGGGGCTCCTAAGCACAGATACGCAGTATTTT. Its translation is CASSGLLSTDTQYF. Drawing the rest from reference TRBV18 and TRBJ2-3, the complete variable domain is NAGVMQNPRHLVRRRGQEARLRCSPMKGHSHVYWYRQLPEEGLKFMVYLQKENIIDESGMPKERFSAEFPKEGPSILRIQQVVRGDSAAYFCASSGLLSTDTQYFGPGTRLTVL.

A word on this clone: Germline and junction disagree at one end, which may indicate a read error. The same CDR3 is also encoded by other DNA sequences in this sample. This sequence joins TRBV18 and TRBJ1-1; 7 positions agree with TRBD1. Germline-derived CDR1 and CDR2 are KGHSH and LQKENI. CDR3 length: 15 amino acids. CDR3 in amino acids: CASSPLKEGGTEAFF. The CDR3 DNA reads as TGTGCCAGCTCACCACTAAAAGAAGGGGGCACTGAAGCCTTCTTT. The full variable domain, in which reference TRBV18 and TRBJ1-1 provide the parts outside the CDR3, is NAGVMQNPRHLVRRRGQEARLRCSPMKGHSHVYWYRQLPEEGLKFMVYLQKENIIDESGMPKERFSAEFPKEGPSILRIQQVVRGDSAAYFCASSPLKEGGTEAFFGQGTRLTVV.

The rearrangement uses TRBV5-1 and TRBJ1-2, with 10 bases fitting TRBD1. CDR3 length equals 17 residues. Germline V lookup: CDR1 SGHRS, CDR2 YFSETQ. Trimming removed 0 bases from V and 2 bases from J; junction bases left unmatched: 7. CDR3 protein: CASSLEAGTGANYGYTF. The CDR3 DNA sequence: TGCGCCAGCAGCTTGGAGGCCGGGACAGGGGCCAACTATGGCTACACCTTC.

Comment on this clone: Other DNA sequences of this sample code for an identical CDR3. The V gene is TRBV30, the J gene TRBJ1-2; D is perhaps TRBD1 (5 bases). This CDR3 has 13 residues. CDR1 and CDR2 from the germline V gene are GTSNPN and SVGIG (reference sequence). V was cut by 4 bases and J by 4 bases, with 13 bases left in between. The CDR3: CAWKWGRTYGYTF. As DNA, the CDR3 is TGTGCCTGGAAGTGGGGCAGAACCTATGGCTACACCTTC.

The gene calls are TRBV2 and TRBJ2-5; 8 bases match TRBD2. CDR3 length: 15 amino acids. Germline V lookup: CDR1 SNHLY, CDR2 FYNNEI. V was clipped by 8 bases and J by 3 bases; unmatched bases: 11. The CDR3 loop reads CASALRRGAEETQYF. CDR3 bases: TGTGCCAGCGCCTTAAGGCGGGGGGCGGAAGAGACCCAGTACTTC.

This chain connects TRBV6-5 to TRBJ1-1; tentatively, D is TRBD1 (6 bases). CDR1 is MNHEY, CDR2 SVGAGI, per germline. Deletions cut 3 bases from V and 4 bases from J, with 15 bases between. This CDR3 is built from 15 residues. The CDR3 here is CASSYPPGVGTEAFF. CDR3 DNA sequence: TGTGCCAGCAGTTATCCCCCAGGGGTCGGCACTGAAGCTTTCTTT.

This chain uses TRBV5-1 with TRBJ1-2, with a weak D call TRBD1 (5 bases). The length of the CDR3 is 14 residues. CDR1 SGHRS and CDR2 YFSETQ come from the germline V gene. V was pared by 3 bases and J by 4 bases, with 13 bases between. CDR3 residues: CASSSRGNGYGYTF. In DNA, the CDR3 is TGCGCCAGCAGCTCGCGGGGCAACGGCTATGGCTACACCTTC.

The chain is built from TRBV27 and TRBJ2-6; D is ambiguous. Between the trimmed V and J ends, which lost 3 bases and 0 bases, there was a span of 6 bases. Germline V lookup: CDR1 MNHEY, CDR2 SMNVEV (reference sequence). The length of the CDR3 is 15 residues. The chain's CDR3 is CASSFNPSGANVLTF. Written as DNA, the CDR3 is TGTGCCAGCAGTTTTAATCCCTCTGGGGCCAACGTCCTGACTTTC.

The rearrangement links TRBV7-2 to TRBJ1-1, with 8 positions matching TRBD1. Per the germline V gene, CDR1 is SGHTA and CDR2 is FQGNSA. The ends lost 5 bases at V and 3 bases at J; junction bases unmatched: 5. The CDR3 is made up of 14 amino acids. Here the CDR3 reads CASSRQGAYTEAFF. The CDR3 region has the DNA TGTGCCAGCAGCCGGCAGGGGGCGTACACTGAAGCTTTCTTT.

The chain joins TRBV9 to TRBJ1-1; the D gene is possibly TRBD1 (5 bases). CDR3 size: 14 residues. CDR1 SGDLS and CDR2 YYNGEE come from the germline V gene. Trimming cost V 3 bases and J 5 bases, with 14 bases left between them. This chain's CDR3 is CASSGDSAVTEAFF. In nucleotides, the CDR3 is TGTGCCAGCAGCGGAGACAGCGCTGTGACTGAAGCTTTCTTT. Full variable domain (missing parts from reference TRBV9 and TRBJ1-1): DSGVTQTPKHLITATGQRVTLRCSPRSGDLSVYWYQQSLDQGLQFLIQYYNGEERAKGNILERFSAQQFPDLHSELNLSSLELGDSALYFCASSGDSAVTEAFFGQGTRLTVV.

V gene TRBV10-2 combines with J gene TRBJ2-2; 10 positions match TRBD2. V was pared by 3 bases and J by 6 bases, with 16 bases of the junction left unmatched. The germline V gene has CDR1 WSHSY and CDR2 SAAADI. This CDR3 is 19 amino acids long. CDR3 sequence (DNA): TGCGCCAGCAGTGAATTTCCACTGCTAGCGGGAGTAAGGCCCGGGGAGCTGTTTTTT. It yields the protein CASSEFPLLAGVRPGELFF.

V and J are TRBV5-1 and TRBJ2-5; possible D gene TRBD1, 5 bases. This CDR3 has 15 amino acids. The V and J ends lost 2 bases and 2 bases respectively, with 13 bases between them. Germline V lookup: CDR1 SGHRS, CDR2 YFSETQ. The CDR3 DNA follows: TGCGCCAGCAGCTTAGGCCAGGGCACGCAAGAGACCCAGTACTTC. Translating it yields CASSLGQGTQETQYF.

V gene TRBV6-6 combines with J gene TRBJ1-4; D possibly corresponds to TRBD1 (5 bases). The CDR3 is made up of 16 amino acids. Per germline, CDR1 MNHNY and CDR2 SVGAGI (reference sequence). V gave up 0 bases and J gave up 7 bases, with 15 bases separating them. CDR3 amino acids: CASSYSPQVLVEKLFF. The CDR3 nucleotides read TGTGCCAGCAGTTACTCACCACAGGTTCTAGTTGAAAAACTGTTTTTT.

The chain joins TRBV6-6 to TRBJ1-2; D might be TRBD1 (6 bases). This CDR3 has 14 amino acids. Germline V lookup: CDR1 MNHNY, CDR2 SVGAGI (reference sequence). Trimming removed 6 bases from V and 4 bases from J, with 15 bases in between. The chain's CDR3 is CASRLPGDGYGYTF. CDR3 coding DNA: TGTGCCAGCAGACTTCCAGGGGACGGCTATGGCTACACCTTC.

V usage is TRBV7-6 and J usage is TRBJ2-7, with TRBD1 matching 10 bases. The V and J ends lost 5 bases and 6 bases, in that order; junction bases with no gene match: 7. The CDR3 spans 14 residues. Germline CDR1 is SGHVS and CDR2 is FNYEAQ. For the CDR3, the DNA is TGTGCCAGCAGCCCCGGGACAGGGGAGGGCGAGCAGTACTTC. It translates to CASSPGTGEGEQYF.

The chain employs TRBV6-5 and TRBJ1-2; maybe TRBD1 (6 bases). V was cut by 6 bases and J by 4 bases, with 21 bases left in between. Germline CDR1 and CDR2: MNHEY and SVGAGI. This CDR3 has 16 amino acids. CDR3 residues: CASSYTDGGPFYGYTF. CDR3 in DNA: TGTGCCAGCAGCTACACGGATGGGGGCCCGTTCTATGGCTACACCTTC.

The chain carries TRBV5-6 and TRBJ2-1; TRBD2 aligns across 7 bases. Germline V gives CDR1 SGHDT, CDR2 YYEEEE. With V trimmed by 3 bases and J by 10 bases, 4 bases remained unmatched. This CDR3 is built from 12 residues. The CDR3 is CASSWGGNEQFF. CDR3 DNA sequence: TGTGCCAGCAGCTGGGGAGGGAACGAGCAGTTCTTC. Using reference TRBV5-6 and TRBJ2-1 for the parts outside the CDR3, the full variable domain is DAGVTQSPTHLIKTRGQQVTLRCSPKSGHDTVSWYQQALGQGPQFIFQYYEEEERQRGNFPDRFSGHQFPNYSSELNVNALLLGDSALYLCASSWGGNEQFFGPGTRLTVL.

CDR3 protein: CASSAAGKDGYTF. As DNA, the CDR3 is TGTGCCAGCAGCGCCGCGGGGAAGGATGGCTACACCTTC. This chain links TRBV5-6 with TRBJ1-2; D gene ambiguous. V lost 4 bases and J 6 bases, leaving 13 bases between the germline ends. CDR1 is SGHDT and CDR2 is YYEEEE in the germline V gene. CDR3 length: 13 residues.

The chain carries TRBV6-1 and TRBJ2-5, with D possibly being TRBD2 (5 bases). Trimming pared 3 bases from V and 5 bases from J, leaving 25 bases between. The CDR3 contains 18 residues. Germline CDR1 reads MNHNS; CDR2 reads SASEGT. CDR3 loop: CASSDPWRTIHRGETQYF. The CDR3 DNA reads TGTGCCAGCAGTGACCCCTGGAGGACGATCCATCGAGGGGAGACCCAGTACTTC.

The chain employs TRBV5-1 and TRBJ2-7; TRBD1 matches at 8 bases. Germline CDR1 is SGHRS and CDR2 is YFSETQ. The CDR3 length is 15 residues. The trim removed 0 bases at V and 7 bases at J, leaving 9 bases unmatched. CDR3 amino acids: CASSLEGTGVREQYF. DNA for the CDR3: TGCGCCAGCAGCTTGGAAGGGACAGGTGTGCGGGAGCAGTACTTC.

V is TRBV4-3 and J is TRBJ2-5; D uncertain. Trimming removed 0 bases from V and 0 bases from J, with 2 bases in between. In germline, CDR1 is LGHNA, CDR2 YSLEER. This CDR3 is built from 13 residues. CDR3 coding DNA: TGCGCCAGCAGCCAAGACTACCAAGAGACCCAGTACTTC. Protein sequence: CASSQDYQETQYF.

The rearrangement joins TRBV7-2 to TRBJ1-5; D gene unclear. CDR3 size: 15 residues. Germline-derived CDR1 and CDR2 are SGHTA and FQGNSA. V lost 1 base and J 0 bases, leaving 7 bases between the germline ends. CDR3 region: CASSLGQRSNQPQHF. DNA for the CDR3: TGTGCCAGCAGCTTAGGGCAGCGTAGCAATCAGCCCCAGCATTTT.

The chain joins TRBV4-1 to TRBJ2-7; D gene uncertain. Trimming stripped 1 base from V and 4 bases from J, with 14 bases between. The CDR3 extends over 15 amino acids. Germline V CDR1 and CDR2: MGHRA, YSYEKL. In nucleotides, the CDR3 is TGCGCCAGCAGCCAAGTCTCAGGTCAGGTTTACGAGCAGTACTTC. Translating it yields CASSQVSGQVYEQYF.